The present entry profiles one TCR beta chain with its context. The sample belongs to a study of blood T cell repertoires in COVID-19. Sequencing used immunoSEQ multiplex PCR; TCRdb keeps in-frame clones, though not all of them. The sample has around 83,000 clones; roughly 89% are singletons. V lost 0 bases, J lost 3 bases, and 7 bases lay in between. Germline V CDR1 and CDR2: SGHRS, YFSETQ. This CDR3 region has 13 residues. Sequencing was carried out using peripheral blood. The clonotype was recovered from a man in his 70s with active or convalescent COVID-19. V and J are TRBV5-1 and TRBJ2-7, with unresolved D. CDR3 in amino acids: CASSLAGYYEQYF. CDR3 bases: TGCGCCAGCAGCTTGGCCGGGTACTACGAGCAGTACTTC.